This T cell receptor beta chain originates from a study of blood T cell repertoires in COVID-19. Study as a whole: Sites across the United States, Italy and Spain contributed samples from acute and convalescent COVID-19.

V was shortened by 3 bases and J by 2 bases, with 8 bases between the two germline ends. This CDR3 is 14 amino acids long. CDR1 SGHTA and CDR2 FQGTGA come from the germline V gene. Authors' processing steps: Using reference gene primer amplification, nucleated cell counts were estimated. Sequenced by immunoSEQ multiplex PCR; TCRdb stores in-frame clones only, minus some. That table gives V, J and clone size, and the DNA gave D and trimming. This table holds tens of thousands of clones, less than 85% found once. This receptor was identified in a woman of 80 years or more with acute or convalescent COVID-19. The chain uses TRBV7-3 and TRBJ2-1; D ambiguous. The sample was peripheral blood. The CDR3 region has the DNA TGTGCCAGCAGCTTGTCCCCAACCTACAATGAGCAGTTCTTC. Its translation: CASSLSPTYNEQFF.